This passage covers 16 T cell receptor beta chains from one sample sequenced in a study of shared clonotypes between healthy human individuals. Repertoires were generated with immunoSEQ multiplex PCR, while TCRdb's copy carries only in-frame clones and drops some. The sample yields just over 2,000,000 clones, 85% to 95% seen once. Sequenced input: naive CD4+ T cells sorted from blood. The sample's subset: CD45RA+ positively selected. The receptors shown here come from a man aged 18-30 years in good health.

This clone occurred once. This specimen includes other DNA sequences encoding the same CDR3. This chain links TRBV5-1 with TRBJ2-5; no clear D. V was clipped by 1 base and J by 2 bases, with 6 bases between them. Germline lookup yields CDR1 SGHRS and CDR2 YFSETQ. CDR3 length: 13 residues. Written as DNA, the CDR3 is TGCGCCAGCAGCTTGCTCCAGCAAGAGACCCAGTACTTC. This gives the protein CASSLLQQETQYF.

This rearrangement joins TRBV5-4 to TRBJ1-4; D ambiguous. The germline CDR1 and CDR2 sequences are SGHNT and YYREEE (reference sequence). This CDR3 comprises 15 residues. V dropped 1 base and J dropped 7 bases, with 14 bases sitting between them. The CDR3 coding sequence is TGTGCCAGCAGCTTGAGGACCCCCGGGCGTGAAAAACTGTTTTTT. Its translation is CASSLRTPGREKLFF.

CDR3 region: CASSYSNSNQPQHF. The DNA for the CDR3 is TGTGCCAGCAGTTACTCGAATAGCAATCAGCCCCAGCATTTT. The chain has TRBV6-5 and TRBJ1-5; no reliable D call. Trimming removed 0 bases from V and 0 bases from J, with 3 bases in between. Germline CDR1 MNHEY, CDR2 SVGAGI. This CDR3 is built from 14 residues.

This chain uses TRBV7-2 with TRBJ2-7; 8 bases map to TRBD1. The CDR3 is 16 residues long. Germline V CDR1 and CDR2: SGHTA, FQGNSA. Trimming removed 5 bases from V and 0 bases from J; junction bases left unmatched: 9. The CDR3 DNA reads TGTGCCAGCAGCCCGCATGGACAGGGAATCTCCTACGAGCAGTACTTC. Translated: CASSPHGQGISYEQYF.

Concerning this clone: This specimen includes other DNA sequences encoding the same CDR3. The chain has TRBV6-1 and TRBJ1-1; possible D gene TRBD1, 5 bases. The CDR3 length is 13 residues. Trimming left V 2 bases short and J 1 base short, with 5 bases between. CDR1 and CDR2 (germline): MNHNS, SASEGT. CDR3 residues: CASSERGNTEAFF. In nucleotides, the CDR3 is TGTGCCAGCAGTGAAAGGGGGAACACTGAAGCTTTCTTT.

This clone appeared once. The V call is TRBV18, the J call TRBJ1-2, with TRBD1 identical over 10 bases. Looked up from germline, CDR1 is KGHSH and CDR2 is LQKENI. The junction had 4 bases not matched to a gene; V was cut back by 3 bases and J by 6 bases. The CDR3 consists of 14 residues. CDR3 bases: TGTGCCAGCTCACCTATGGACAGGGGGAATGGCTACACCTTC. Protein sequence: CASSPMDRGNGYTF. Combining the CDR3 with reference TRBV18 and TRBJ1-2 gives the whole variable domain NAGVMQNPRHLVRRRGQEARLRCSPMKGHSHVYWYRQLPEEGLKFMVYLQKENIIDESGMPKERFSAEFPKEGPSILRIQQVVRGDSAAYFCASSPMDRGNGYTFGSGTRLTVV.

The chain carries TRBV2 and TRBJ1-1, with D possibly being TRBD1 (5 bases). Germline V gene lookup returns CDR1 SNHLY and CDR2 FYNNEI. Trimming removed 3 bases from V and 5 bases from J, with 25 bases in between. This CDR3 comprises 18 residues. The CDR3 DNA sequence: TGTGCCAGCAGTGAGGCAGGGATAGGACTTGAAGGATGGACTGAAGCTTTCTTT. This gives the protein CASSEAGIGLEGWTEAFF.

The chain employs TRBV5-1 and TRBJ2-2; 9 positions agree with TRBD1. The CDR3 is 15 residues long. Germline V gene lookup returns CDR1 SGHRS and CDR2 YFSETQ. The junction had 4 bases not matched to a gene; V was cut back by 4 bases and J by 3 bases. In DNA form, the CDR3 reads TGCGCCAGCAGCCCCCGGGACAGGGACACCGGGGAGCTGTTTTTT. Its translation: CASSPRDRDTGELFF.

The chain combines TRBV7-2 with TRBJ2-7, with 8 bases lining up with TRBD1. V shed 1 base and J 2 bases; nucleotides not matched to a gene: 1. The germline gives CDR1 SGHTA, CDR2 FQGNSA. CDR3 length: 14 residues. The DNA of the CDR3 is TGTGCCAGCAGCTTAGGGGGACAGGCCTACGAGCAGTACTTC. This codes for CASSLGGQAYEQYF.

The V gene is TRBV5-4, the J gene TRBJ1-5; 7 positions match TRBD1. Germline CDR1 is SGHNT and CDR2 is YYREEE (reference sequence). The CDR3 consists of 17 residues. Trimming at V came to 1 base and at J to 0 bases, leaving 7 bases not matched to a gene. CDR3 in amino acids: CASSLPRQGLSNQPQHF. Here the CDR3 DNA reads TGTGCCAGCAGCTTGCCCCGACAGGGTCTTAGCAATCAGCCCCAGCATTTT.

For this clone: Other DNA sequences in the sample encode the same CDR3. The V and J genes are TRBV5-4 and TRBJ2-3; no definite D call. With 0 bases removed from V and 2 bases from J, the gap between germline ends came to 4 bases. Looked up from germline, CDR1 is SGHNT and CDR2 is YYREEE (reference sequence). This CDR3 comprises 13 residues. CDR3 loop: CASSLEPTDTQYF. DNA of the CDR3: TGTGCCAGCAGCTTGGAGCCCACAGATACGCAGTATTTT.

The rearrangement links TRBV5-4 to TRBJ1-6, with 11 bases matching TRBD1. In germline, CDR1 is SGHNT, CDR2 YYREEE (reference sequence). CDR3 length: 16 residues. The V gene end was trimmed by 4 bases and the J gene end by 7 bases; junction bases not matched to a gene: 7. CDR3: CASSTWTGGFNSPLHF. Here the CDR3 DNA reads TGTGCCAGCAGCACATGGACAGGGGGCTTCAATTCACCCCTCCACTTT.

This chain connects TRBV18 to TRBJ2-5; 8 bases line up with TRBD1. This CDR3 comprises 15 residues. Germline loops: CDR1 KGHSH, CDR2 LQKENI. V dropped 2 bases and J dropped 2; count of bases not matched to a gene: 4. CDR3 loop: CASSPMTGVQETQYF. The CDR3 DNA follows: TGTGCCAGCTCACCAATGACAGGGGTTCAAGAGACCCAGTACTTC. Variable domain in full (rest from reference TRBV18 and TRBJ2-5): NAGVMQNPRHLVRRRGQEARLRCSPMKGHSHVYWYRQLPEEGLKFMVYLQKENIIDESGMPKERFSAEFPKEGPSILRIQQVVRGDSAAYFCASSPMTGVQETQYFGPGTRLLVL.

Regarding this clone: This CDR3 is also generated by other DNA sequences in the sample. CDR3 nucleotides: TGCGCCAGCAGTTACACAGATACGCAGTATTTT. It encodes CASSYTDTQYF. The chain employs TRBV5-1 and TRBJ2-3; D unclear. Germline loops: CDR1 SGHRS, CDR2 YFSETQ. The V end was cut by 5 bases, the J end by 2 bases, with 3 bases between. CDR3 length: 11 residues.

This clone was counted a single time. The J gene is TRBJ1-6, the V gene TRBV18, with D possibly being TRBD1 (6 bases). CDR1 and CDR2 from the germline V gene are KGHSH and LQKENI. CDR3 length equals 15 residues. Trimming took 3 bases from V and 8 from J, leaving 14 bases between them. DNA of the CDR3: TGTGCCAGCTCACCCGGGACACCACGGGATTCACCCCTCCACTTT. The encoded protein is CASSPGTPRDSPLHF.

The CDR3 protein is CASSFRGGQETQYF. In DNA form, the CDR3 reads TGTGCCAGCAGTTTTCGTGGGGGGCAAGAGACCCAGTACTTC. The rearrangement uses TRBV28 and TRBJ2-5; a possible D gene is TRBD2 (6 bases). Germline CDR1 is MDHEN and CDR2 is SYDVKM. The CDR3 consists of 14 residues. V was cut by 3 bases and J by 2 bases, with 10 bases left in between.